These T cell receptor beta chains were read from a single sample in a study of preoperative IRX-2 immunotherapy in early breast cancer. Clones were sequenced by immunoSEQ multiplex PCR, and TCRdb holds only the in-frame ones, with some missing. The repertoire consists of 15,000 to 25,000 clones, with roughly 80% occurring once and the leading ten covering roughly 1.1%. The specimen comprised lymph node tissue, sampled after IRX-2 immunotherapy. These receptors all come from a human donor with breast cancer. The CDR3 runs from the conserved cysteine through the conserved F or W. A D gene is named only where the DNA matches it firmly. Some rows mark clone size as missing; the rest say once, few, many or name a class of expanded clone.

abundance: NA; j_gene: TRBJ1-6; d_gene: TRBD1; v_gene: TRBV23-1; CDR3aa: CASSQRQGVPPLHF; CDR3nt: TGCGCCAGCAGTCAAAGACAGGGGGTACCACCCCTCCACTTT
abundance: once; j_gene: TRBJ1-2; d_gene: TRBD1; v_gene: TRBV6-8; CDR3aa: CASSNPDRGNYGYTF; CDR3nt: TGTGCCAGCAGTAACCCGGACAGGGGAAACTATGGCTACACCTTC
abundance: NA; j_gene: TRBJ1-1; d_gene: NA; v_gene: TRBV5-1; CDR3aa: CASSLLGPVGKNTEAFF; CDR3nt: TGCGCCAGCAGCTTGTTAGGGCCAGTGGGGAAGAACACTGAAGCTTTCTTT
abundance: NA; j_gene: TRBJ1-2; d_gene: NA; v_gene: TRBV4-1; CDR3aa: CASSPDIYYGYTF; CDR3nt: TGCGCCAGCAGCCCGGATATCTACTATGGCTACACCTTC
abundance: NA; j_gene: TRBJ2-7; d_gene: NA; v_gene: TRBV6-8; CDR3aa: CASSYSGYTYEQYF; CDR3nt: TGTGCCAGCAGTTACTCGGGCTACACCTACGAGCAGTACTTC
abundance: NA; j_gene: TRBJ2-7; d_gene: TRBD1; v_gene: TRBV5-1; CDR3aa: CASSWGQAGWDEQYF; CDR3nt: TGCGCCAGCAGCTGGGGACAGGCGGGTTGGGACGAGCAGTACTTC
abundance: once; j_gene: TRBJ2-3; d_gene: NA; v_gene: TRBV7-1; CDR3aa: CASSLAWVDTQYF; CDR3nt: TGTGCCAGCAGCTTAGCTTGGGTCGATACGCAGTATTTT
abundance: once; j_gene: TRBJ1-5; d_gene: NA; v_gene: TRBV6-8; CDR3aa: CASSYQAYSNQPQHF; CDR3nt: TGTGCCAGCAGTTATCAGGCTTATAGCAATCAGCCCCAGCATTTT
abundance: NA; j_gene: TRBJ2-3; d_gene: NA; v_gene: TRBV6-8; CDR3aa: CAARLTGVDTQYF; CDR3nt: TGTGCCGCACGGCTTACGGGGGTAGATACGCAGTATTTT
abundance: NA; j_gene: TRBJ1-2; d_gene: TRBD1; v_gene: TRBV16; CDR3aa: CASSQSGQAYYGYTF; CDR3nt: TGTGCCAGCAGCCAATCGGGACAGGCGTACTATGGCTACACCTTC
abundance: NA; j_gene: TRBJ2-5; d_gene: NA; v_gene: TRBV25-1; CDR3aa: CASSEGQRGETQYF; CDR3nt: TGTGCCAGCAGTGAGGGGCAGCGCGGTGAGACCCAGTACTTC
abundance: NA; j_gene: TRBJ2-7; d_gene: NA; v_gene: TRBV5-1; CDR3aa: CASRFRQDSYEQYF; CDR3nt: TGCGCCAGCAGGTTTAGACAGGACTCCTACGAGCAGTACTTC
abundance: NA; j_gene: TRBJ1-2; d_gene: NA; v_gene: TRBV27; CDR3aa: CASSYSNQVYGYTF; CDR3nt: TGTGCCAGCAGTTACTCGAACCAGGTCTATGGCTACACCTTC
abundance: NA; j_gene: TRBJ1-4; d_gene: NA; v_gene: TRBV10-3; CDR3aa: CATGGPSTNEKLFF; CDR3nt: TGTGCCACCGGGGGTCCTTCAACTAATGAAAAACTGTTTTTT
abundance: NA; j_gene: TRBJ1-2; d_gene: NA; v_gene: TRBV28; CDR3aa: CASSREQANYGYTF; CDR3nt: TGTGCCAGCAGTAGAGAACAGGCGAACTATGGCTACACCTTC
abundance: NA; j_gene: TRBJ2-1; d_gene: NA; v_gene: TRBV10-2; CDR3aa: CASSESDWPEQFF; CDR3nt: TGCGCCAGCAGTGAGTCGGACTGGCCTGAGCAGTTCTTC
abundance: once; j_gene: TRBJ2-7; d_gene: TRBD1; v_gene: TRBV28; CDR3aa: CASSLGQGRREQYF; CDR3nt: TGTGCCAGCAGTTTGGGACAGGGAAGGCGCGAGCAGTACTTC
abundance: NA; j_gene: TRBJ1-1; d_gene: TRBD1; v_gene: TRBV18; CDR3aa: CASSPGTGRSAEAFF; CDR3nt: TGTGCCAGCTCACCAGGGACAGGGAGGAGCGCTGAAGCTTTCTTT
abundance: NA; j_gene: TRBJ1-6; d_gene: NA; v_gene: TRBV18; CDR3aa: CASSPGDSPLHF; CDR3nt: TGTGCCAGCTCCCCCGGGGATTCACCCCTCCACTTT
abundance: NA; j_gene: TRBJ1-2; d_gene: NA; v_gene: TRBV28; CDR3aa: CASSLEAAAYGYTF; CDR3nt: TGTGCCAGCAGTTTAGAGGCGGCAGCCTATGGCTACACCTTC
abundance: NA; j_gene: TRBJ1-3; d_gene: NA; v_gene: TRBV19; CDR3aa: CASTFMSSSGNTIYF; CDR3nt: TGTGCCAGTACCTTTATGAGCAGCTCTGGAAACACCATATATTTT
abundance: NA; j_gene: TRBJ2-1; d_gene: TRBD2; v_gene: TRBV6-8; CDR3aa: CASSVASGSYYEQFF; CDR3nt: TGTGCCAGCAGTGTTGCTAGCGGGAGTTACTATGAGCAGTTCTTC
abundance: NA; j_gene: TRBJ1-5; d_gene: TRBD1; v_gene: TRBV30; CDR3aa: CAWRPQGALGQPQHF; CDR3nt: TGTGCCTGGAGACCACAGGGGGCGCTTGGTCAGCCCCAGCATTTT
abundance: NA; j_gene: TRBJ1-1; d_gene: NA; v_gene: TRBV10-3; CDR3aa: CAISESEAGGSEAFF; CDR3nt: TGTGCCATCAGTGAGTCGGAGGCGGGGGGTTCTGAAGCTTTCTTT
abundance: NA; j_gene: TRBJ2-2; d_gene: TRBD2; v_gene: TRBV6-8; CDR3aa: CAAGTRGTGELFF; CDR3nt: TGTGCCGCCGGGACTAGAGGCACCGGGGAGCTGTTTTTT
abundance: NA; j_gene: TRBJ1-3; d_gene: NA; v_gene: TRBV19; CDR3aa: CASSKQGLSGNTIYF; CDR3nt: TGTGCCAGTAGTAAACAGGGCCTCTCTGGAAACACCATATATTTT
abundance: NA; j_gene: TRBJ2-7; d_gene: NA; v_gene: TRBV10-2; CDR3aa: CASSEHGRSYEQYF; CDR3nt: TGCGCCAGCAGTGAGCACGGCAGATCCTACGAGCAGTACTTC
abundance: NA; j_gene: TRBJ1-4; d_gene: TRBD1; v_gene: TRBV5-1; CDR3aa: CASSLGRGDEKLFF; CDR3nt: TGCGCCAGCAGCTTGGGCAGGGGGGATGAAAAACTGTTTTTT
abundance: NA; j_gene: TRBJ2-4; d_gene: TRBD2; v_gene: TRBV18; CDR3aa: CASSPPRGGKNIQYF; CDR3nt: TGTGCCAGCTCACCACCGCGGGGGGGCAAAAACATTCAGTACTTC
abundance: NA; j_gene: TRBJ2-7; d_gene: TRBD1; v_gene: TRBV6-8; CDR3aa: CASSYRQGLYEQYF; CDR3nt: TGTGCCAGCAGTTACAGACAGGGGCTCTACGAGCAGTACTTC
abundance: NA; j_gene: TRBJ2-3; d_gene: NA; v_gene: TRBV6-8; CDR3aa: CAISASITDTQYF; CDR3nt: TGTGCCATCAGCGCTAGCATTACAGATACGCAGTATTTT
abundance: NA; j_gene: TRBJ2-7; d_gene: NA; v_gene: TRBV10-2; CDR3aa: CASSEQQSSYEQYF; CDR3nt: TGCGCCAGCAGTGAGCAGCAGAGCTCCTACGAGCAGTACTTC
abundance: NA; j_gene: TRBJ2-7; d_gene: TRBD2; v_gene: TRBV9; CDR3aa: CASSGGLAGVGEQYF; CDR3nt: TGTGCCAGCAGCGGGGGACTAGCGGGAGTTGGTGAGCAGTACTTC
abundance: NA; j_gene: TRBJ2-5; d_gene: TRBD2; v_gene: TRBV6-1; CDR3aa: CASSEVASGRAGETQYF; CDR3nt: TGTGCCAGCAGTGAAGTGGCTAGCGGGAGGGCCGGGGAGACCCAGTACTTC
abundance: NA; j_gene: TRBJ1-2; d_gene: TRBD1; v_gene: TRBV18; CDR3aa: CASSPAGQEYGYTF; CDR3nt: TGTGCCAGCTCACCCGCGGGACAGGAGTATGGCTACACCTTC
abundance: few; j_gene: TRBJ2-2; d_gene: NA; v_gene: TRBV2; CDR3aa: CASRDAVGAGELFF; CDR3nt: TGTGCCAGCAGGGACGCGGTTGGGGCCGGGGAGCTGTTTTTT
abundance: NA; j_gene: TRBJ1-3; d_gene: NA; v_gene: TRBV19; CDR3aa: CASTVLSGNTIYF; CDR3nt: TGTGCCAGTACTGTCTTATCTGGAAACACCATATATTTT
abundance: NA; j_gene: TRBJ2-1; d_gene: TRBD2; v_gene: TRBV19; CDR3aa: CASISGGARNEQFF; CDR3nt: TGTGCCAGTATTAGCGGGGGGGCGAGAAATGAGCAGTTCTTC
abundance: NA; j_gene: TRBJ2-3; d_gene: TRBD2; v_gene: TRBV18; CDR3aa: CASSTMGAEREVSGAQYF; CDR3nt: TGTGCCAGCTCAACGATGGGAGCGGAGCGGGAGGTCTCCGGGGCGCAGTATTTT
abundance: NA; j_gene: TRBJ1-2; d_gene: TRBD1; v_gene: TRBV10-2; CDR3aa: CASHVTGGYGYTF; CDR3nt: TGCGCCAGCCACGTCACAGGGGGCTATGGCTACACCTTC
abundance: NA; j_gene: TRBJ1-5; d_gene: NA; v_gene: TRBV18; CDR3aa: CASSPGRDGKPQHF; CDR3nt: TGTGCCAGCTCACCAGGCAGGGATGGGAAGCCCCAGCATTTT
abundance: NA; j_gene: TRBJ1-1; d_gene: NA; v_gene: TRBV18; CDR3aa: CASSPGESAEAFF; CDR3nt: TGTGCCAGCTCACCAGGGGAATCTGCTGAAGCTTTCTTT
abundance: NA; j_gene: TRBJ1-2; d_gene: NA; v_gene: TRBV6-4; CDR3aa: CASSEADSYGYTF; CDR3nt: TGTGCCAGCAGTGAAGCGGATTCCTATGGCTACACCTTC
abundance: NA; j_gene: TRBJ1-1; d_gene: NA; v_gene: TRBV25-1; CDR3aa: CASSEPRTGNTEAFF; CDR3nt: TGTGCCAGCAGTGAACCCAGAACAGGTAACACTGAAGCTTTCTTT
abundance: NA; j_gene: TRBJ1-4; d_gene: NA; v_gene: TRBV30; CDR3aa: CAWTGNEKLFF; CDR3nt: TGTGCCTGGACGGGTAATGAAAAACTGTTTTTT
abundance: NA; j_gene: TRBJ2-1; d_gene: NA; v_gene: TRBV28; CDR3aa: CASSTGTGYNEQFF; CDR3nt: TGTGCCAGCAGCACAGGGACGGGGTACAATGAGCAGTTCTTC
abundance: once; j_gene: TRBJ2-7; d_gene: NA; v_gene: TRBV4-1; CDR3aa: CASSQADSDYEQYF; CDR3nt: TGCGCCAGCAGCCAGGCAGACAGTGACTACGAGCAGTACTTC
abundance: NA; j_gene: TRBJ2-5; d_gene: NA; v_gene: TRBV28; CDR3aa: CASSLLETLETQYF; CDR3nt: TGTGCCAGCAGTTTGCTGGAAACTCTAGAGACCCAGTACTTC
abundance: NA; j_gene: TRBJ1-5; d_gene: TRBD1; v_gene: TRBV19; CDR3aa: CASNEQGYSNQPQHF; CDR3nt: TGTGCCAGTAATGAACAGGGGTATAGCAATCAGCCCCAGCATTTT
abundance: once; j_gene: TRBJ1-5; d_gene: NA; v_gene: TRBV6-8; CDR3aa: CASGTENHSNQPQHF; CDR3nt: TGTGCCAGCGGGACGGAGAATCATAGCAATCAGCCCCAGCATTTT
abundance: NA; j_gene: TRBJ1-4; d_gene: TRBD1; v_gene: TRBV18; CDR3aa: CASSPLFPQGGEKLFF; CDR3nt: TGTGCCAGCTCACCACTTTTCCCTCAGGGGGGGGAAAAACTGTTTTTT
abundance: NA; j_gene: TRBJ2-3; d_gene: NA; v_gene: TRBV5-3; CDR3aa: CARSLSDSPKEDTQYF; CDR3nt: TGTGCCAGAAGCTTGTCCGACTCCCCAAAGGAAGATACGCAGTATTTT
abundance: few; j_gene: TRBJ2-7; d_gene: NA; v_gene: TRBV18; CDR3aa: CASSPDSGTSEQYF; CDR3nt: TGTGCCAGCTCACCAGACAGCGGGACAAGCGAGCAGTACTTC
abundance: NA; j_gene: TRBJ2-3; d_gene: TRBD2; v_gene: TRBV7-6; CDR3aa: CASSRPGTSGSTDTQYF; CDR3nt: TGTGCCAGCAGCCGTCCCGGGACTAGCGGGAGCACAGATACGCAGTATTTT